The 29 T cell receptor beta chains below were found in one sample sequenced in a study of cytomegalovirus exposure and HLA in healthy donors. It was with 60 Vbeta and 13 Jbeta primers that the PCR ran. Assay used: immunoSEQ multiplex PCR; TCRdb lists only in-frame clones, some missing. The sample contains some 110,000 clones, about 81% of which appear only once. Sequencing used PBMCs. The receptors originated from a woman aged 25 to 39 in good health and CMV-seronegative.

This chain uses TRBV11-2 with TRBJ2-1; 9 bases line up with TRBD2. The germline V gene encodes CDR1 SGHAT and CDR2 FQNNGV. The CDR3 totals 17 residues. Trimming at V came to 5 bases and at J to 10 bases, leaving 18 bases not matched to a gene. The CDR3 DNA follows: TGTGCCAGCAGCAAGACTAGCGGAGCTTTTATACAGGGGGAGCAGTTCTTC. This sequence encodes CASSKTSGAFIQGEQFF. Variable domain in full (rest from reference TRBV11-2 and TRBJ2-1): EAGVAQSPRYKIIEKRQSVAFWCNPISGHATLYWYQQILGQGPKLLIQFQNNGVVDDSQLPKDRFSAERLKGVDSTLKIQPAKLEDSAVYLCASSKTSGAFIQGEQFFGPGTRLTVL.

V and J are TRBV6-1 and TRBJ1-1, with D hard to call. The germline V gene has CDR1 MNHNS and CDR2 SASEGT. The CDR3 consists of 13 residues. Trimming cost V 2 bases and J 0 bases, with 4 bases left between them. The CDR3 loop is CASSERVNTEAFF. The CDR3 DNA follows: TGTGCCAGCAGTGAACGGGTGAACACTGAAGCTTTCTTT.

V usage is TRBV14 and J usage is TRBJ2-5; no clear D gene. The germline gives CDR1 SGHDN, CDR2 FVKESK. This CDR3 is built from 12 residues. The germline V and J ends were trimmed by 4 bases and 2 bases, with 5 bases remaining between them. Here the CDR3 reads CASSPRQETQYF. CDR3 DNA: TGTGCCAGCAGCCCGAGACAAGAGACCCAGTACTTC.

CDR3 sequence reads: CASSFGTGNYGYTF. The CDR3 coding sequence is TGTGCCAGCAGCTTCGGGACAGGGAACTATGGCTACACCTTC. The chain employs TRBV5-6 and TRBJ1-2, with 9 bases identical to TRBD1. The V gene's germline CDR1 is SGHDT and CDR2 YYEEEE. This CDR3 contains 14 residues. The V segment lost 2 bases and the J segment 2 bases; nucleotides outside the gene matches: 1. The full variable domain, with the rest looked up from reference TRBV5-6 and TRBJ1-2, is DAGVTQSPTHLIKTRGQQVTLRCSPKSGHDTVSWYQQALGQGPQFIFQYYEEEERQRGNFPDRFSGHQFPNYSSELNVNALLLGDSALYLCASSFGTGNYGYTFGSGTRLTVV.

The chain carries TRBV25-1 and TRBJ1-1; no firm D call. This CDR3 has 14 amino acids. V was pared by 7 bases and J by 11 bases, with 23 bases between. CDR1 is MGHDK, CDR2 SYGVNS, per germline. CDR3 sequence reads: CASTTQVGSPQAFF. CDR3 nucleotides: TGTGCCAGCACGACCCAGGTCGGCAGCCCACAGGCTTTCTTT. Full variable domain (missing parts from reference TRBV25-1 and TRBJ1-1): EADIYQTPRYLVIGTGKKITLECSQTMGHDKMYWYQQDPGMELHLIHYSYGVNSTEKGDLSSESTVSRIRTEHFPLTLESARPSHTSQYLCASTTQVGSPQAFFGQGTRLTVV.

In its sample, this clone was seen a few times. This chain uses TRBV6-1 with TRBJ2-7; TRBD2 matches 11 bases. This CDR3 region has 14 residues. Germline CDR1 reads MNHNS; CDR2 reads SASEGT. J gave up 2 bases and V 7 bases, and 4 bases lay outside the gene matches. The CDR3 region is CASIRSGGAYEQYF. The CDR3 coding sequence is TGTGCCAGCATCCGTAGCGGGGGGGCCTACGAGCAGTACTTC.

The chain uses TRBV5-4 and TRBJ2-7, with TRBD2 identical over 7 bases. This CDR3 has 14 amino acids. The junction had 4 bases not matched to a gene; V was cut back by 2 bases and J by 2 bases. CDR1 is SGHNT and CDR2 is YYREEE in the germline V gene (reference sequence). CDR3 residues: CASSFLGGTYEQYF. Written as DNA, the CDR3 is TGTGCCAGCAGCTTCTTGGGAGGGACCTACGAGCAGTACTTC.

The CDR3 region has the DNA TGCGCCAGCAGGGAACAGGGGTTTAATAATGAAAAACTGTTTTTT. Residues: CASREQGFNNEKLFF. This rearrangement joins TRBV5-1 to TRBJ1-4; 7 nucleotides line up with TRBD1. The CDR3 contains 15 residues. V was clipped by 5 bases and J by 4 bases; unmatched bases: 8. CDR1 and CDR2 (germline): SGHRS, YFSETQ.

V usage is TRBV19 and J usage is TRBJ2-1, with D possibly matching TRBD2 (6 bases). V was trimmed by 3 bases and J by 7 bases, leaving 16 bases between them. This CDR3 is built from 15 residues. The germline CDR1 and CDR2 sequences are LNHDA and SQIVND (reference sequence). The CDR3 region has the DNA TGTGCCAGTAGTATGGAGGGAATCTCGGGGAATGAGCAGTTCTTC. Its translation is CASSMEGISGNEQFF.

The chain uses TRBV7-3 and TRBJ2-7, with TRBD1 matching over 8 bases. CDR3 length equals 15 residues. J lost 4 bases, V lost 6 bases, and 11 bases had no gene match. CDR1 and CDR2 from the germline V gene are SGHTA and FQGTGA. The CDR3 reads CASSPSGTGFYEQYF. Written as DNA, the CDR3 is TGTGCCAGCAGTCCCTCCGGGACAGGTTTTTACGAGCAGTACTTC.

The V gene is TRBV19, the J gene TRBJ1-1; D unresolved. The CDR3 sequence is 12 residues long. Trimming left V 2 bases short and J 9 bases short, with 10 bases between. Germline-derived CDR1 and CDR2 are LNHDA and SQIVND (reference sequence). This CDR3 is CASSIPGAKAFF. The CDR3 nucleotides are TGTGCCAGTAGTATACCGGGAGCCAAAGCTTTCTTT.

The chain combines TRBV21-1 with TRBJ2-7; the DNA was not used to check the table's D call, TRBD1. TRBV21-1 is given as a pseudogene. The CDR3 spans 12 residues. CDR3 sequence (DNA): TGTGCCAGCAGCAAAGACAGGGACGAGCAGTACTTC. As protein: CASSKDRDEQYF.

The chain has TRBV5-1 and TRBJ1-3, with a possible D match to TRBD1 (5 bases). The germline V and J ends were trimmed by 2 bases and 5 bases, with 14 bases remaining between them. The CDR3 runs 15 residues. Germline V gene lookup returns CDR1 SGHRS and CDR2 YFSETQ. CDR3 in amino acids: CASSFGGESRNTIYF. CDR3 in DNA: TGCGCCAGCAGCTTCGGAGGGGAGTCCAGAAACACCATATATTTT. Combining the CDR3 with reference TRBV5-1 and TRBJ1-3 gives the whole variable domain KAGVTQTPRYLIKTRGQQVTLSCSPISGHRSVSWYQQTPGQGLQFLFEYFSETQRNKGNFPGRFSGRQFSNSRSEMNVSTLELGDSALYLCASSFGGESRNTIYFGEGSWLTVV.

This clone was observed once. J is TRBJ2-1 and V is TRBV11-3; possible D gene TRBD2, 6 bases. The germline V gene encodes CDR1 SGHNT and CDR2 YENEEA. The CDR3 has 14 amino acids. V was shortened by 5 bases and J by 8 bases, with 16 bases between the two germline ends. DNA of the CDR3: TGTGCCAGCAGCCGAGGACTCACGGGGGATGAGCAGTTCTTC. This translates into CASSRGLTGDEQFF.

The CDR3 nucleotides are TGTGCCAGTGACAGATTTTTCTCTGGGGCCAACGTCCTGACTTTC. This sequence encodes CASDRFFSGANVLTF. The rearrangement links TRBV11-2 to TRBJ2-6; D perhaps matches TRBD1 (5 bases). Germline V gene data show CDR1 as SGHAT and CDR2 as FQNNGV. Trimming pared 9 bases from V and 0 bases from J, leaving 12 bases between. The CDR3 covers 15 residues. The full variable domain, rest sourced from reference TRBV11-2 and TRBJ2-6, is EAGVAQSPRYKIIEKRQSVAFWCNPISGHATLYWYQQILGQGPKLLIQFQNNGVVDDSQLPKDRFSAERLKGVDSTLKIQPAKLEDSAVYLCASDRFFSGANVLTFGAGSRLTVL.

This clone was observed once. Written as DNA, the CDR3 is TGTGCCAGCAGTGATAAGGCAGGGGGCGGGGAGACCCAGTACTTC. Translated: CASSDKAGGGETQYF. The rearrangement joins TRBV6-1 to TRBJ2-5; 8 nucleotides line up with TRBD1. Trimming took 3 bases from V and 5 from J; bases not matched to a gene: 8. CDR3 length: 15 amino acids. The germline V gene encodes CDR1 MNHNS and CDR2 SASEGT.

This chain links TRBV6-6 with TRBJ1-6, with 7 bases matching TRBD1. Germline lookup yields CDR1 MNHNY and CDR2 SVGAGI (reference sequence). This CDR3 has 14 amino acids. J lost 7 bases, V lost 5 bases, and 5 bases had no gene match. The CDR3 loop is CASSDRVENSPLHF. The CDR3 bases are TGTGCCAGCAGTGACAGGGTTGAGAATTCACCCCTCCACTTT.

The rearrangement uses TRBV11-2 and TRBJ2-1, with 12 nucleotides matching TRBD2. J gave up 13 bases and V 2 bases, and 6 bases lay outside the gene matches. The CDR3 has 14 amino acids. Germline loops: CDR1 SGHAT, CDR2 FQNNGV. The CDR3 sequence: CASSLSRTSGDQFF. The CDR3 nucleotides read TGTGCCAGCAGCTTAAGTCGGACTAGCGGGGATCAGTTCTTC.

This chain connects TRBV5-5 to TRBJ1-1; D gene ambiguous. Between the trimmed V and J ends, which lost 3 bases and 3 bases, there was a span of 9 bases. The CDR3 is 13 residues long. Germline-derived CDR1 and CDR2 are SGHKS and YYEKEE (reference sequence). The CDR3 sequence is CASSSRVDTEAFF. CDR3 DNA sequence: TGTGCCAGCAGCTCGAGGGTAGACACTGAAGCTTTCTTT.

This clone was observed a handful of times. This chain connects TRBV5-1 to TRBJ2-3; a weak D match, TRBD2 (6 bases). V lost 1 base, J lost 6 bases, and 9 bases lay in between. The CDR3 contains 13 residues. Germline V gene lookup returns CDR1 SGHRS and CDR2 YFSETQ. CDR3 region: CASSLMRDDTQYF. Here the CDR3 DNA reads TGCGCCAGCAGCTTGATGCGGGACGATACGCAGTATTTT.

The chain recombines TRBV4-2 with TRBJ2-3; 12 nucleotides line up with TRBD2. V lost 1 base, J lost 4 bases, and 0 bases stayed unmatched. The CDR3 covers 15 residues. CDR1 and CDR2 (germline): LGHNA, YNFKEQ. The chain's CDR3 is CASSQGLAGADTQYF. CDR3 nucleotides: TGTGCCAGCAGCCAAGGACTAGCGGGGGCAGATACGCAGTATTTT.

J is TRBJ1-6 and V is TRBV7-9; TRBD1 aligns across 9 bases. Per germline, CDR1 SEHNR and CDR2 FQNEAQ (reference sequence). With 4 bases clipped from V and 7 bases from J, the junction kept 8 bases outside the gene matches. This CDR3 is 16 amino acids long. This chain's CDR3 is CASSSSPGQGNSPLHF. Here the CDR3 DNA reads TGTGCCAGCAGCTCGAGTCCGGGACAGGGCAATTCACCCCTCCACTTT.

CDR3 sequence (DNA): TGCGCCAGCAGCTTGGACAGCCCGAACACCGGGGAGCTGTTTTTT. It is translated as CASSLDSPNTGELFF. The chain is built from TRBV5-1 and TRBJ2-2; D is unresolved. CDR1 and CDR2 from the germline V gene are SGHRS and YFSETQ. Trimming cost V 0 bases and J 0 bases, with 6 bases left between them. The CDR3 is 15 amino acids. Full variable domain (rest looked up from reference TRBV5-1 and TRBJ2-2): KAGVTQTPRYLIKTRGQQVTLSCSPISGHRSVSWYQQTPGQGLQFLFEYFSETQRNKGNFPGRFSGRQFSNSRSEMNVSTLELGDSALYLCASSLDSPNTGELFFGEGSRLTVL.

This chain joins TRBV27 and TRBJ1-5; D is ambiguous. Looked up from germline, CDR1 is MNHEY and CDR2 is SMNVEV (reference sequence). This CDR3 is built from 14 residues. The V end was cut by 4 bases, the J end by 5 bases, with 12 bases between. This chain's CDR3 is CASSSDLGYQPQHF. CDR3 bases: TGTGCCAGCAGTTCAGATCTAGGATATCAGCCCCAGCATTTT.

The CDR3 region has the DNA TGTGCCAGCAGCGTCGGGACTAGGTTTTCTAGCACAGATACGCAGTATTTT. Translating gives CASSVGTRFSSTDTQYF. The rearrangement joins TRBV9 to TRBJ2-3; 8 bases line up with TRBD2. Germline assignment: CDR1 SGDLS and CDR2 YYNGEE. The CDR3 spans 17 residues. The ends lost 2 bases at V and 0 bases at J; junction bases unmatched: 8. The full variable domain, with the rest looked up from reference TRBV9 and TRBJ2-3, is DSGVTQTPKHLITATGQRVTLRCSPRSGDLSVYWYQQSLDQGLQFLIQYYNGEERAKGNILERFSAQQFPDLHSELNLSSLELGDSALYFCASSVGTRFSSTDTQYFGPGTRLTVL.

The chain couples TRBV2 to TRBJ2-2; TRBD1 is a possible D gene (5 bases). Germline loops: CDR1 SNHLY, CDR2 FYNNEI. V dropped 3 bases and J dropped 5 bases, with 13 bases sitting between them. This CDR3 is 15 amino acids long. The CDR3 region is CASSDFPGRTGELFF. The CDR3 DNA is TGTGCCAGCAGTGACTTTCCAGGGCGGACCGGGGAGCTGTTTTTT.

This clone has a single count. The J gene is TRBJ1-1, the V gene TRBV30; TRBD1 might be the D (5 bases). The germline gives CDR1 GTSNPN, CDR2 SVGIG (reference sequence). Trimming removed 4 bases from V and 5 bases from J, with 14 bases in between. The CDR3 contains 13 residues. CDR3 amino acids: CAWMGQGWTEAFF. CDR3 coding DNA: TGTGCCTGGATGGGGCAGGGATGGACTGAAGCTTTCTTT.

The J gene is TRBJ2-2, the V gene TRBV5-1, with a possible D match to TRBD1 (6 bases). The V gene lost 4 bases and the J gene lost 5 bases, with 9 bases spanning the gap. CDR1 and CDR2 from the germline V gene are SGHRS and YFSETQ. The CDR3 runs to 13 residues. CDR3 region: CASSAQGTGELFF. In nucleotides, the CDR3 is TGCGCCAGCAGCGCACAGGGTACCGGGGAGCTGTTTTTT.

V usage is TRBV11-2 and J usage is TRBJ2-7, with a weak D call TRBD1 (6 bases). Germline CDR1 SGHAT, CDR2 FQNNGV. V was trimmed by 5 bases and J by 7 bases, leaving 21 bases between them. The CDR3 has 15 residues. The CDR3 is CASSPGWGPQGEQYF. CDR3 sequence (DNA): TGTGCCAGCAGCCCCGGTTGGGGCCCGCAGGGGGAGCAGTACTTC. Full variable domain (missing parts from reference TRBV11-2 and TRBJ2-7): EAGVAQSPRYKIIEKRQSVAFWCNPISGHATLYWYQQILGQGPKLLIQFQNNGVVDDSQLPKDRFSAERLKGVDSTLKIQPAKLEDSAVYLCASSPGWGPQGEQYFGPGTRLTVT.